This T cell receptor beta chain was documented in a study of read filtering for tumor transcriptome and immune sequencing. This clonotype was recorded at least ten times. Trimming took 3 bases from V and 7 from J; bases not matched to a gene: 11. The CDR3 spans 16 residues. Per germline, CDR1 SGHNT and CDR2 YYREEE (reference sequence). This library used roughly 430 ng RNA and molecular barcoded adaptors spanning alpha/delta and beta/gamma chains. TCRdb re-called the reads through MiXCR, storing one row per CDR3 protein. In the table there are around 30,000 distinct CDR3 sequences, less than 20% of which are singletons.

The source material was a population of CD138-negative cells sorted from bone marrow. This sequence originates from a donor aged 40 or over with multiple myeloma. The chain carries TRBV5-4 and TRBJ2-1; 9 bases fit TRBD1. The CDR3 coding sequence is TGTGCCAGCAGCTCGCACGGGACAGGGAATTTAAATGAGCAGTTCTTC. It is translated as CASSSHGTGNLNEQFF. The full variable domain, in which reference TRBV5-4 and TRBJ2-1 provide the parts outside the CDR3, is ETGVTQSPTHLIKTRGQQVTLRCSSQSGHNTVSWYQQALGQGPQFIFQYYREEENGRGNFPPRFSGLQFPNYSSELNVNALELDDSALYLCASSSHGTGNLNEQFFGPGTRLTVL.